The subject of this entry is one TCR beta chain. As yet, its antigen is unknown. The sample belongs to a study of beta chain features in type 1 diabetes. Turning to the study itself: All samples yielded 107,917,701 examined sorted cells.

Germline CDR1 SGHDN, CDR2 FVKESK. The CDR3 contains 14 residues. V shed 4 bases and J shed 1 base, with 8 bases lying between them. Study-level results: A pattern of fewer insertions and more deletions at VDJ junctions was seen in type 1 diabetes patients. Moderately but significantly shorter TCRB CDR3s were found in Type 1 diabetes patients in all four CD4+ subsets.

Expressed TCRB transcripts were sequenced, since all the RNA that had been isolated was reverse transcribed. Clones were sequenced by immunoSEQ multiplex PCR, and TCRdb holds only the in-frame ones, with some missing. The repertoire holds about 700,000 clones, roughly an eighth seen once, with less than 0.025% in the top ten. The sample consisted of naive CD4+ T cells from blood. This chain uses TRBV14 with TRBJ2-1; no reliable D call. The receptor's source is a man between 18 and 29 years old with type 1 diabetes. This CDR3 is CASSPISSYNEQFF. The CDR3 coding sequence is TGTGCCAGCAGCCCTATCAGTTCCTACAATGAGCAGTTCTTC.